This T cell receptor beta chain was retrieved from a study of T cells in localized non-small cell lung cancer. Study-level points and caveats: There was an association of higher blood T cell density with longer overall survival. Among the tissues sampled, uninvolved adjacent lung had the highest T cell clonality, above tumor. Heterogeneity remains possible because sequencing was limited to only one tumor region. Paired adjacent lung recovered a median about 61 of the top 100 tumor clones.

A remark on this clone: The antigen is undetermined.

Germline V gene sequence: CDR1 LNHDA, CDR2 SQIVND (reference sequence). V dropped 6 bases and J dropped 2 bases, with 10 bases sitting between them. CDR3 length equals 14 residues. The protocol was immunoSEQ multiplex PCR, while the TCRdb copy is restricted to in-frame clones and leaves out a portion. The sample gives thousands of clones, 15% of which show up once; under 5.5% is in the top ten. Specimen: normal lung tissue next to the tumor, collected before any cancer treatment. The chain couples TRBV19 to TRBJ2-2; tentatively, D is TRBD1 (6 bases). This TCR was sampled from a male donor at least 60 years old with stage II squamous cell lung carcinoma. In DNA, the CDR3 is TGTGCCAGTAGCAACAGGGAAAACACCGGGGAGCTGTTTTTT. Translation gives CASSNRENTGELFF.